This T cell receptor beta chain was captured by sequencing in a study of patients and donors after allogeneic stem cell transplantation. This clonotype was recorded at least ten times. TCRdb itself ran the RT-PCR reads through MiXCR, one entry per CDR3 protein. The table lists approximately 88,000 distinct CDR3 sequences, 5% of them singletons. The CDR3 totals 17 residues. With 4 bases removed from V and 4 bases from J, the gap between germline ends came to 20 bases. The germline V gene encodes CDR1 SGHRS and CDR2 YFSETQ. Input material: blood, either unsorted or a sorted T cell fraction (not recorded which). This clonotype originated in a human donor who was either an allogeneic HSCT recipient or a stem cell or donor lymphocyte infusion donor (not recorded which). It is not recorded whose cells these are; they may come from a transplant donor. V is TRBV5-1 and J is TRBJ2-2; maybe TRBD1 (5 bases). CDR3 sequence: CASSPRGLGALTGELFF. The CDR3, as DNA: TGCGCCAGCAGCCCCCGAGGTCTAGGGGCGCTCACCGGGGAGCTGTTTTTT.